This T cell receptor beta chain comes out of a study of T cell responses to AZD1222 COVID-19 vaccine. Study-wide results and caveats: Donors were chiefly white British, with a greater number of females, and clonal diversity was perhaps underestimated.

The length of the CDR3 is 14 residues. V was cut by 0 bases and J by 4 bases, with 10 bases left in between. Per the germline V gene, CDR1 is MNHEY and CDR2 is SVGAGI. Clones were sequenced by immunoSEQ multiplex PCR, and TCRdb holds only the in-frame ones, with some missing. The sample has about 94,000 clones, 85% seen once. Comment on this clone: Its specificity is unknown.

This chain uses TRBV6-5 with TRBJ2-7; the D call may be TRBD1 or TRBD2 (5 bases each). The clonotype comes from an adult who received the AZD1222 COVID-19 vaccine. The material sequenced was peripheral blood, taken 28 days after the second AZD1222 dose. The CDR3 nucleotides read TGTGCCAGCAGTTACTCGAGGGGCGGATACGAGCAGTACTTC. Translated, it gives CASSYSRGGYEQYF.